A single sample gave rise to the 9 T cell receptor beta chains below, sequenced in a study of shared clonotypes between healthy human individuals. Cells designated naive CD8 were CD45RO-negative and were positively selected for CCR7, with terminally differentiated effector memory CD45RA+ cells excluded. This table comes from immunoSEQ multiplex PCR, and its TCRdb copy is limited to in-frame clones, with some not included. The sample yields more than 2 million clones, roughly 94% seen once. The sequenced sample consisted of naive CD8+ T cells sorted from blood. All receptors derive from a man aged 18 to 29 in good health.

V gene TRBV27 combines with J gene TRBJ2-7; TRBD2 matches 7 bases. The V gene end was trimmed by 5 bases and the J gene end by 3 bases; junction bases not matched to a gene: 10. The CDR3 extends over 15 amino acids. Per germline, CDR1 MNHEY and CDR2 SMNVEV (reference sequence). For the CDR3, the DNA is TGTGCCAGCAGTCCACCAAGAGGGGACTACTACGAGCAGTACTTC. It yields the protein CASSPPRGDYYEQYF.

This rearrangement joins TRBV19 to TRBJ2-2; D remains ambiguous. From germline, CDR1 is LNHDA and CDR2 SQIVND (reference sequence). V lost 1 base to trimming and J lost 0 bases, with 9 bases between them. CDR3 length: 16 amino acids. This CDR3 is CASSIVSGPNTGELFF. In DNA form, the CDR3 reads TGTGCCAGTAGTATAGTGTCCGGACCGAACACCGGGGAGCTGTTTTTT.

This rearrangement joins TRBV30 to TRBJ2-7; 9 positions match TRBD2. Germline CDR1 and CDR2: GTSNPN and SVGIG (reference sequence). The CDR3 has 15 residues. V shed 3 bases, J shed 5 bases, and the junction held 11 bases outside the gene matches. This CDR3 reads CAWRELDGLAHEQYF. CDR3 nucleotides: TGTGCCTGGAGGGAACTCGATGGACTAGCGCACGAGCAGTACTTC.

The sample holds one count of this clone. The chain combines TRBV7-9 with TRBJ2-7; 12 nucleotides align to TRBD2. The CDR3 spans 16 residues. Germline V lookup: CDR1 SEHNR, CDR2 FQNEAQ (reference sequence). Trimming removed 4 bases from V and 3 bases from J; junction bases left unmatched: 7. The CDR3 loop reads CASSSGLAGPDYEQYF. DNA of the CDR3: TGTGCCAGCAGCTCGGGACTAGCGGGTCCCGACTACGAGCAGTACTTC.

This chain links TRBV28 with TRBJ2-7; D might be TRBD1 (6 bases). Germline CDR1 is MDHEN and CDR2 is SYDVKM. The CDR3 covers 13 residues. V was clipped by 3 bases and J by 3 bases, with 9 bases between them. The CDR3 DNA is TGTGCCAGCAGTTTGGGACACGGCTACGAGCAGTACTTC. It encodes CASSLGHGYEQYF.

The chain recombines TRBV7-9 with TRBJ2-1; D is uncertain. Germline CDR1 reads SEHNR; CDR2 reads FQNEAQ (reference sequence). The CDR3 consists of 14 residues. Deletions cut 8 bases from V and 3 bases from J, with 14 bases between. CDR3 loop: CASGWADGYNEQFF. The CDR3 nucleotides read TGTGCCAGCGGGTGGGCCGACGGCTACAATGAGCAGTTCTTC.

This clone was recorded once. This CDR3 reads CAWSDLGGLNEKLFF. DNA for the CDR3: TGTGCCTGGAGTGACCTAGGGGGCCTAAATGAAAAACTGTTTTTT. The J gene is TRBJ1-4, the V gene TRBV30, with 7 bases matching TRBD1. Unmatched junction bases numbered 7, after V lost 1 base and J lost 5 bases. This CDR3 has 15 residues. Germline-derived CDR1 and CDR2 are GTSNPN and SVGIG (reference sequence). The whole variable domain, filled in from reference TRBV30 and TRBJ1-4, reads SQTIHQWPATLVQPVGSPLSLECTVEGTSNPNLYWYRQAAGRGLQLLFYSVGIGQISSEVPQNLSASRPQDRQFILSSKKLLLSDSGFYLCAWSDLGGLNEKLFFGSGTQLSVL.

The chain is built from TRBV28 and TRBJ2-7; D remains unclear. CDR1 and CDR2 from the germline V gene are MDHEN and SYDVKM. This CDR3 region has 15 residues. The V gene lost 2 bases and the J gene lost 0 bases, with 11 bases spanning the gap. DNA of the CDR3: TGTGCCAGCAGTTTAATTTACTCCGACTCCTACGAGCAGTACTTC. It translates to CASSLIYSDSYEQYF.

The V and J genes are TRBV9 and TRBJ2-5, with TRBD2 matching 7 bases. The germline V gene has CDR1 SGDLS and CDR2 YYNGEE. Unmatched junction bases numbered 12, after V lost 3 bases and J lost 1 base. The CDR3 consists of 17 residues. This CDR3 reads CASSAKAWGGLQETQYF. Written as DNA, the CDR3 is TGTGCCAGCAGCGCCAAGGCCTGGGGAGGGCTCCAAGAGACCCAGTACTTC.